These 13 T cell receptor beta chains share one sample of origin, sequenced in a study of shared T cell receptors in the human thymus (dated by TCRdb to the early 2020s). The protocol used for the library was the immunoSEQ multiplex PCR assay. TCRdb took over this immuneACCESS table, retaining in-frame rearrangements with V and J assigned. Such tables are incomplete; in checked studies, under half of the missing clones stem from an unresolved V gene, and the remainder is unexplained. The sample table holds almost 550,000 clones, of which 75% to 80% were seen once. Together, the top ten hold about 0.014% of the sample. This same sample was also part of a study on human thymus T cells.

The sequenced sample consisted of thymocytes. These receptors originate from a boy younger than two with a congenital heart defect. Donor details come from another sample of the same person, matched by shared clones.

The chain recombines TRBV14 with TRBJ2-7; TRBD1 matches 8 bases. The CDR3 totals 14 residues. With V trimmed by 1 base and J by 4 bases, 3 bases remained unmatched. CDR1 SGHDN and CDR2 FVKESK come from the germline V gene. CDR3: CASSQGQGWYEQYF. In DNA form, the CDR3 reads TGTGCCAGCAGCCAAGGACAGGGGTGGTACGAGCAGTACTTC.

This chain connects TRBV27 to TRBJ1-5; the D gene is possibly TRBD1 (6 bases). Germline V gives CDR1 MNHEY, CDR2 SMNVEV (reference sequence). The length of the CDR3 is 15 residues. V lost 2 bases and J 4 bases, leaving 12 bases between the germline ends. CDR3 region: CASSLRGGGNQPQHF. CDR3 sequence (DNA): TGTGCCAGCAGTTTAAGAGGGGGGGGGAATCAGCCCCAGCATTTT.

This chain uses TRBV30 with TRBJ2-1; 12 bases map to TRBD2. With V trimmed by 5 bases and J by 9 bases, 8 bases remained unmatched. The CDR3 has 14 amino acids. Germline V gene lookup returns CDR1 GTSNPN and CDR2 SVGIG (reference sequence). The chain's CDR3 is CAWGRTSGNGEQFF. CDR3 nucleotide sequence: TGTGCCTGGGGGAGGACTAGCGGGAATGGTGAGCAGTTCTTC.

V usage is TRBV19 and J usage is TRBJ2-7; TRBD1 is a possible D gene (6 bases). This CDR3 contains 16 residues. CDR1 is LNHDA and CDR2 is SQIVND in the germline V gene (reference sequence). Between the trimmed V and J ends, which lost 5 bases and 0 bases, there was a span of 17 bases. CDR3: CASSPRADSFSYEQYF. The CDR3 DNA follows: TGTGCCAGTAGTCCACGCGCGGACAGTTTCTCCTACGAGCAGTACTTC. The variable domain in full, completed from reference TRBV19 and TRBJ2-7, reads DGGITQSPKYLFRKEGQNVTLSCEQNLNHDAMYWYRQDPGQGLRLIYYSQIVNDFQKGDIAEGYSVSREKKESFPLTVTSAQKNPTAFYLCASSPRADSFSYEQYFGPGTRLTVT.

This clone was found a few times. Here the CDR3 reads CASSQVSQHRGGRETQYF. The DNA for the CDR3 is TGTGCCAGCAGCCAAGTATCCCAACACAGGGGCGGTCGGGAGACCCAGTACTTC. The chain carries TRBV14 and TRBJ2-5; TRBD1 matches 7 bases. Trimming took 1 base from V and 5 from J; bases not matched to a gene: 16. Per the germline V gene, CDR1 is SGHDN and CDR2 is FVKESK. The CDR3 consists of 18 residues.

The chain combines TRBV4-3 with TRBJ2-5; TRBD2 agrees at 11 bases. Germline CDR1 LGHNA, CDR2 YSLEER. The CDR3 runs to 16 residues. J was trimmed by 2 bases and V by 3 bases; bases with no gene match: 5. The CDR3 spells CASSQAGLAEQETQYF. For the CDR3, the DNA is TGCGCCAGCAGCCAGGCGGGACTAGCGGAACAAGAGACCCAGTACTTC.

The V call is TRBV4-1, the J call TRBJ2-3, with 10 bases that match TRBD2. This CDR3 is 13 amino acids long. From germline, CDR1 is MGHRA and CDR2 YSYEKL. V was pared by 8 bases and J by 3 bases, with 2 bases of the junction left unmatched. In nucleotides, the CDR3 is TGCGCCAGCGCTAGCGGGAGAACAGATACGCAGTATTTT. It is translated as CASASGRTDTQYF.

A word on this clone: A junction end diverges from the germline sequence, so it may reflect a read error. This chain joins TRBV14 and TRBJ2-1; D could derive from TRBD1 or TRBD2 (6 bases each). CDR3 length: 15 amino acids. Per germline, CDR1 SGHDN and CDR2 FVKESK. CDR3 DNA: TGTGCCAGCGGCCAAGGGGGGCGTGGGGGCAATGAGCAGTTCTTC. Translated, it gives CASGQGGRGGNEQFF. The entire variable domain, with the rest obtained from reference TRBV14 and TRBJ2-1, is as follows: EAGVTQFPSHSVIEKGQTVTLRCDPISGHDNLYWYRRVMGKEIKFLLHFVKESKQDESGMPNNRFLAERTGGTYSTLKVQPAELEDSGVYFCASGQGGRGGNEQFFGPGTRLTVL.

This clone was seen a handful of times. V usage is TRBV4-3 and J usage is TRBJ2-5; 11 bases are a match to TRBD2. The better agreement between TRBJ2-7 and the DNA end casts doubt on the J call. The CDR3 has 15 amino acids. Germline-derived CDR1 and CDR2 are LGHNA and YSLEER. DNA for the CDR3: TGCGCCAGCAGCCTAAACGGGACTAGCGGATACGAGCAGTACTTC. Amino acids: CASSLNGTSGYEQYF.

The chain employs TRBV30 and TRBJ1-5; TRBD1 might be the D (6 bases). The V end was cut by 3 bases, the J end by 5 bases, with 23 bases between. Germline assignment: CDR1 GTSNPN and CDR2 SVGIG (reference sequence). This CDR3 has 17 amino acids. CDR3 nucleotides: TGTGCCTGGAGCCCCCCCACAGGGATGGTAGACCATCAGCCCCAGCATTTT. It codes for CAWSPPTGMVDHQPQHF.

The J gene is TRBJ2-3, the V gene TRBV27; weak D call: TRBD1 (6 bases). CDR1 is MNHEY and CDR2 is SMNVEV in the germline V gene (reference sequence). The CDR3 sequence is 18 residues long. V gave up 5 bases and J gave up 2 bases, with 23 bases separating them. The DNA of the CDR3 is TGTGCCAGCAGTACGACAGGTGGGGCCTTGGGCGTCACAGATACGCAGTATTTT. Its protein product is CASSTTGGALGVTDTQYF.

The gene calls are TRBV4-2 and TRBJ2-3; 7 positions match TRBD2. V lost 2 bases, J lost 6 bases, and 5 bases stayed unmatched. The CDR3 length is 14 residues. CDR1 and CDR2 from the germline V gene are LGHNA and YNFKEQ. CDR3 nucleotide sequence: TGTGCCAGCAGCCAAACGACTAGCATGGATACGCAGTATTTT. Encoded protein: CASSQTTSMDTQYF.

This clone was detected a few times. This chain uses TRBV14 with TRBJ2-3, with D maybe TRBD2 (6 bases). Germline-derived CDR1 and CDR2 are SGHDN and FVKESK. The CDR3 has 18 residues. The V end was cut by 5 bases, the J end by 4 bases, with 25 bases between. The CDR3: CASSAQQRVPGGADTQYF. CDR3 sequence (DNA): TGTGCCAGCAGCGCACAACAGCGCGTCCCCGGAGGGGCAGATACGCAGTATTTT.